The source of this TCR beta chain is a study of blood T cell repertoires in COVID-19. Sequencing was performed with immunoSEQ multiplex PCR; in TCRdb, only in-frame clones are kept and a portion is missing. This sample has 410,000 or so clones, with over 75% found just once. Germline lookup yields CDR1 LGHNA and CDR2 YSLEER. CDR3 length: 16 residues. V shed 0 bases and J 8 bases; nucleotides not matched to a gene: 12. The sample comprised peripheral blood. This receptor was taken from a woman aged 35 to 49 with COVID-19, enrolled during active disease. The J gene is TRBJ1-2, the V gene TRBV4-3; 7 nucleotides agree with TRBD1. This CDR3 reads CASSQDWDSLARGYTF. The DNA for the CDR3 is TGCGCCAGCAGCCAAGATTGGGACAGCCTCGCGAGGGGCTACACCTTC.